The 16 T cell receptor beta chains below come from one sample, sequenced in a study of cytomegalovirus exposure and HLA in healthy donors. PCR involved 60 Vbeta and 13 Jbeta primers. Data came from immunoSEQ multiplex PCR; TCRdb stores just in-frame clones and leaves some out. This sample has about 130,000 clones; approximately 86% occur once, and the top ten carry over 1.5%. The sequenced sample was PBMCs. The source of these receptors is a boy aged 10-17 years in good health and CMV-seronegative.

The chain recombines TRBV5-1 with TRBJ2-5; 7 bases fit TRBD1. Germline V gene sequence: CDR1 SGHRS, CDR2 YFSETQ. Trimming at V came to 7 bases and at J to 4 bases, leaving 10 bases not matched to a gene. The CDR3 has 14 residues. CDR3 sequence (DNA): TGCGCCAGCGGGGACGGAACAGGGGTAGAGACCCAGTACTTC. Translation: CASGDGTGVETQYF.

The CDR3 DNA reads as TGTGCCAGCAGCCTAAGCAGGGTGGAGACCCAGTACTTC. This translates into CASSLSRVETQYF. V and J are TRBV7-2 and TRBJ2-5; D is possibly TRBD1 (5 bases). Germline CDR1 is SGHTA and CDR2 is FQGNSA. This CDR3 is built from 13 residues. The V gene lost 5 bases and the J gene lost 5 bases, with 12 bases spanning the gap.

This clone was counted only a few times. J is TRBJ1-1 and V is TRBV5-4; D remains ambiguous. In germline, CDR1 is SGHNT, CDR2 YYREEE (reference sequence). This CDR3 is 12 amino acids long. V lost 0 bases and J 8 bases, leaving 8 bases between the germline ends. The CDR3 here is CASSLAGQEAFF. The CDR3 DNA sequence: TGTGCCAGCAGCTTGGCTGGGCAGGAAGCTTTCTTT.

The rearrangement joins TRBV7-2 to TRBJ2-7; 9 bases fit TRBD2. Unmatched junction bases numbered 4, after V lost 1 base and J lost 3 bases. The germline V gene has CDR1 SGHTA and CDR2 FQGNSA. The CDR3 sequence is 15 residues long. CDR3 amino acids: CASSLEGSGSYEQYF. The CDR3, as DNA: TGTGCCAGCAGCTTAGAGGGTAGCGGGAGCTACGAGCAGTACTTC.

This rearrangement joins TRBV6-5 to TRBJ2-2; 8 bases line up with TRBD2. The length of the CDR3 is 13 residues. Germline trimming cut 6 bases from V and 6 bases from J; bases unmatched to any gene: 3. Per the germline V gene, CDR1 is MNHEY and CDR2 is SVGAGI. CDR3 loop: CASRTGGAGELFF. The CDR3, as DNA: TGTGCCAGCAGGACCGGGGGGGCCGGGGAGCTGTTTTTT.

The chain recombines TRBV6-1 with TRBJ1-1, with 7 bases matching TRBD1. V was clipped by 6 bases and J by 12 bases; unmatched bases: 7. Germline values: CDR1 MNHNS, CDR2 SASEGT. This CDR3 has 11 residues. The DNA of the CDR3 is TGTGCCAGCAGGACAGGGCGGTCTACTTTCTTT. This encodes CASRTGRSTFF.

The chain couples TRBV5-4 to TRBJ2-7, with D uncertain. Germline V CDR1 and CDR2: SGHNT, YYREEE (reference sequence). The CDR3 contains 15 residues. The V end was cut by 2 bases, the J end by 0 bases, with 12 bases between. The CDR3 region is CASSLGAEISYEQYF. CDR3 sequence (DNA): TGTGCCAGCAGCTTAGGTGCGGAAATCTCCTACGAGCAGTACTTC.

On this clone itself: An end of the junction does not agree with germline; a read error may underlie this. The rearrangement joins TRBV29-1 to TRBJ1-2; TRBD1 aligns across 8 bases. This CDR3 contains 11 residues. Germline loops: CDR1 SQVTM, CDR2 ANQGSEA. The CDR3 protein is CSVQQGGGYPF. CDR3 DNA: TGCAGCGTGCAACAGGGGGGTGGCTACCCCTTC. Combining the CDR3 with reference TRBV29-1 and TRBJ1-2 gives the whole variable domain SAVISQKPSRDICQRGTSLTIQCQVDSQVTMMFWYRQQPGQSLTLIATANQGSEATYESGFVIDKFPISRPNLTFSTLTVSNMSPEDSSIYLCSVQQGGGYPFGSGTRLTVV.

V usage is TRBV27 and J usage is TRBJ2-1; possibly TRBD1 for D (5 bases). The CDR3 sequence is 12 residues long. Trimming removed 5 bases from V and 10 bases from J, with 12 bases in between. Germline loops: CDR1 MNHEY, CDR2 SMNVEV (reference sequence). The CDR3 DNA reads TGTGCCAGCAGTGAGAGACAGAAAGAGCAGTTCTTC. Protein sequence: CASSERQKEQFF.

V is TRBV30 and J is TRBJ1-2; 8 bases line up with TRBD1. The trim removed 5 bases at V and 5 bases at J, leaving 4 bases unmatched. This CDR3 is built from 12 residues. Germline V CDR1 and CDR2: GTSNPN, SVGIG (reference sequence). This CDR3 reads CAWDRGRYGYTF. The CDR3 DNA reads as TGTGCCTGGGACAGGGGAAGGTATGGCTACACCTTC.

This clone turned up a few times. The rearrangement uses TRBV6-5 and TRBJ1-2, with 8 nucleotides matching TRBD1. The length of the CDR3 is 14 residues. Germline V lookup: CDR1 MNHEY, CDR2 SVGAGI. The ends lost 6 bases at V and 7 bases at J; junction bases unmatched: 10. For the CDR3, the DNA is TGTGCCAGCAGCCGGGACAGGCGCCGGGTTGGCTACACCTTC. Translating it yields CASSRDRRRVGYTF.

The chain links TRBV5-4 to TRBJ2-2; D gene ambiguous. Deletions cut 2 bases from V and 1 base from J, with 12 bases between. CDR3 length: 16 residues. The germline V gene has CDR1 SGHNT and CDR2 YYREEE (reference sequence). This chain's CDR3 is CASSFGVDLNTGELFF. For the CDR3, the DNA is TGTGCCAGCAGCTTCGGCGTTGACTTGAACACCGGGGAGCTGTTTTTT.

The rearrangement uses TRBV5-5 and TRBJ2-7; TRBD2 aligns across 10 bases. This CDR3 has 16 residues. CDR1 is SGHKS and CDR2 is YYEKEE in the germline V gene (reference sequence). V trimming: 0 bases; J trimming: 4 bases; junction bases outside the gene matches: 7. The DNA of the CDR3 is TGTGCCAGCAGCTTGGTGGCTAGCGGGAGTTTTTACGAGCAGTACTTC. Amino acids: CASSLVASGSFYEQYF.

Comment on this clone: Its ends do not fully match the called genes, so a read error is possible. The chain couples TRBV20-1 to TRBJ1-2; perhaps TRBD1 as D (6 bases). CDR3 length: 9 residues. The germline V gene encodes CDR1 DFQATT and CDR2 SNEGSKA (reference sequence). CDR3 sequence: CSPNRAGNF. The CDR3 nucleotides are TGCAGTCCAAACAGGGCCGGGAACTTC.

This clone appeared a few times. The V call is TRBV27, the J call TRBJ1-4; 10 positions agree with TRBD1. This CDR3 region has 14 residues. The V and J ends lost 6 bases and 14 bases, in that order; junction bases with no gene match: 12. From germline, CDR1 is MNHEY and CDR2 SMNVEV (reference sequence). CDR3 coding DNA: TGTGCCAGCAGCCCTGACAGGGGGCGGGCGGGGCTGTTTTTT. The encoded protein is CASSPDRGRAGLFF.

This clone has only a few counts. The chain combines TRBV6-5 with TRBJ1-1; no definite D call. Germline assignment: CDR1 MNHEY and CDR2 SVGAGI. V lost 7 bases to trimming and J lost 1 base, with 4 bases between them. The CDR3 is 11 residues long. The DNA of the CDR3 is TGTGCCAGCAACTCGAACACTGAAGCTTTCTTT. Encoded protein: CASNSNTEAFF.